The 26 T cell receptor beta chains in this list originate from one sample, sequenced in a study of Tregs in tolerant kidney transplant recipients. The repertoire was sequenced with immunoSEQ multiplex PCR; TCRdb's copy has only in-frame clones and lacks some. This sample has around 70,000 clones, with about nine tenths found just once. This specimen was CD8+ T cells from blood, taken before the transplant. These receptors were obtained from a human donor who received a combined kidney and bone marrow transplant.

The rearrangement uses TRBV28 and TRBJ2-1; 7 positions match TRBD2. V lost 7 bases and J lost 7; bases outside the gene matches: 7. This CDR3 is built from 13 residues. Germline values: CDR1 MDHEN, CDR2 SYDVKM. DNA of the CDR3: TGTGCCAGCACGTGGGGAGGGGAGAATGAGCAGTTCTTC. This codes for CASTWGGENEQFF. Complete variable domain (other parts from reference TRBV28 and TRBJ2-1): DVKVTQSSRYLVKRTGEKVFLECVQDMDHENMFWYRQDPGLGLRLIYFSYDVKMKEKGDIPEGYSVSREKKERFSLILESASTNQTSMYLCASTWGGENEQFFGPGTRLTVL.

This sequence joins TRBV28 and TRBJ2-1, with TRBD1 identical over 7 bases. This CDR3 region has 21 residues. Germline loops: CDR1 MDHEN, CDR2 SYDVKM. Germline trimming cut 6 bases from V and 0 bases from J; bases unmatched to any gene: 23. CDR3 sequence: CASRPWGRDRSKSSSYNEQFF. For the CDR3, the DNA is TGTGCCAGCAGGCCCTGGGGCCGGGACAGAAGTAAATCGAGCTCCTACAATGAGCAGTTCTTC.

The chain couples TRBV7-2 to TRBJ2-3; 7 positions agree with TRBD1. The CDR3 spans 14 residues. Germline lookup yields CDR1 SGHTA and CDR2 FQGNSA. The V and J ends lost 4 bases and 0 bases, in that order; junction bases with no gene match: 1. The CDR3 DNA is TGTGCCAGCAGCTCGACAGGGAGCACAGATACGCAGTATTTT. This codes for CASSSTGSTDTQYF.

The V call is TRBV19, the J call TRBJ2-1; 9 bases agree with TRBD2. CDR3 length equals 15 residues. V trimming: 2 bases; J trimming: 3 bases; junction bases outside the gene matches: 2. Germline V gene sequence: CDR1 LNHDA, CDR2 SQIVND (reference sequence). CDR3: CASSITSGHYNEQFF. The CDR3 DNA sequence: TGTGCCAGTAGTATAACTAGCGGGCACTACAATGAGCAGTTCTTC.

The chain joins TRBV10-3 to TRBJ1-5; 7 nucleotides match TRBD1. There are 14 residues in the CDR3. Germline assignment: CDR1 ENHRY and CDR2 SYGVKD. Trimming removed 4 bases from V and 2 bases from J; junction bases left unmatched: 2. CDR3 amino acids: CAISATGGNQPQHF. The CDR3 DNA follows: TGTGCCATCAGTGCTACAGGGGGCAATCAGCCCCAGCATTTT.

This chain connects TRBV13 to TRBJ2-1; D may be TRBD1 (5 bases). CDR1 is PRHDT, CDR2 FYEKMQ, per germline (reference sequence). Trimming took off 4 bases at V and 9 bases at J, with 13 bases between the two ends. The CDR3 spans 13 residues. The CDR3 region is CASSSPGAREQFF. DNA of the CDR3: TGTGCCAGCAGCTCCCCTGGGGCTCGTGAGCAGTTCTTC.

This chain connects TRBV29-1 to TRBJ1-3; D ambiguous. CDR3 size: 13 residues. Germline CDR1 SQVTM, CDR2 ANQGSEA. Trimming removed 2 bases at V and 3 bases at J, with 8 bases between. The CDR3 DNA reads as TGCAGCGTTGAACGGGTAAATGGAAACACCATATATTTT. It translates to CSVERVNGNTIYF.

The CDR3 region is CASSLDFGGTGELWYNYGYTF. Here the CDR3 DNA reads TGTGCCAGCAGCTTAGATTTTGGGGGGACAGGGGAGTTGTGGTACAACTATGGCTACACCTTC. The chain couples TRBV7-8 to TRBJ1-2, with TRBD1 identical over 10 bases. The V gene end was trimmed by 1 base and the J gene end by 2 bases; junction bases not matched to a gene: 19. CDR3 length: 21 amino acids. Germline CDR1 reads SGHVS; CDR2 reads FQNEAQ. Together with reference TRBV7-8 and TRBJ1-2, the CDR3 gives the full variable domain: GAGVSQSPRYKVAKRGQDVALRCDPISGHVSLFWYQQALGQGPEFLTYFQNEAQLDKSGLPSDRFFAERPEGSVSTLKIQRTQQEDSAVYLCASSLDFGGTGELWYNYGYTFGSGTRLTVV.

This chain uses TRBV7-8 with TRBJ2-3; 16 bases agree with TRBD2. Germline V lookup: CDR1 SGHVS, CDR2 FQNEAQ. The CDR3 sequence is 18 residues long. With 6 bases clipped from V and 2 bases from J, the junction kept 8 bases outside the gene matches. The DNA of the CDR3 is TGTGCCAGCAGGCCGGGACTAGCGGGGGGGGTCAACACAGATACGCAGTATTTT. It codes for CASRPGLAGGVNTDTQYF.

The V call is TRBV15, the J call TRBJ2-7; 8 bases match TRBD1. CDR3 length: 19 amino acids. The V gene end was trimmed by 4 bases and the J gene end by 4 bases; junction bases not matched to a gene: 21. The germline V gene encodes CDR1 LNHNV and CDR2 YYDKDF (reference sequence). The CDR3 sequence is CATSISSGTGGPSWYEQYF. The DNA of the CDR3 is TGTGCCACCAGCATTTCCTCCGGGACAGGCGGTCCCAGCTGGTACGAGCAGTACTTC. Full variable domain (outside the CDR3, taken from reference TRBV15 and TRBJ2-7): DAMVIQNPRYQVTQFGKPVTLSCSQTLNHNVMYWYQQKSSQAPKLLFHYYDKDFNNEADTPDNFQSRRPNTSFCFLDIRSPGLGDTAMYLCATSISSGTGGPSWYEQYFGPGTRLTVT.

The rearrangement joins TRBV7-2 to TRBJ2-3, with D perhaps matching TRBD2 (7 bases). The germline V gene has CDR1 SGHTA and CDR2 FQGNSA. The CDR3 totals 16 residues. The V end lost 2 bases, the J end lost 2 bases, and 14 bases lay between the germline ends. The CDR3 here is CASSLIAGAYTDTQYF. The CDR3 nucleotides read TGTGCCAGCAGCTTAATCGCGGGGGCCTACACAGATACGCAGTATTTT.

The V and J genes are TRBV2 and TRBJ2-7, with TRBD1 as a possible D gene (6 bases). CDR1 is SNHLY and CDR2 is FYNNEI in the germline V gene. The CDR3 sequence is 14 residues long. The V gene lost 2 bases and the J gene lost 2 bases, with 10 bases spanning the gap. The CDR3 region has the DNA TGTGCCAGCAGTGAATGGGGGCCTACCTACGAGCAGTACTTC. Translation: CASSEWGPTYEQYF.

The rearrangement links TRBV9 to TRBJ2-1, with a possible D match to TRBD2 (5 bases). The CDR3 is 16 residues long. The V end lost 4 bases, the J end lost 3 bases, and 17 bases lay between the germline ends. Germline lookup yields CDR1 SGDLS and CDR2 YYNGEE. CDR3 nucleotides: TGTGCCAGCAGCCCCCTAGAGCGGAACCTCTACAATGAGCAGTTCTTC. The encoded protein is CASSPLERNLYNEQFF.

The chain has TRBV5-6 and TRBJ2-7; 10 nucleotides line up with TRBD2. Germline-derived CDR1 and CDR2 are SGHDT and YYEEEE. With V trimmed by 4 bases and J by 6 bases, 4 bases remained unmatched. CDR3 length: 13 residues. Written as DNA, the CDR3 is TGTGCCAGCAGCCACGGGACTAGCGCCGAGCAGTACTTC. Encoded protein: CASSHGTSAEQYF.

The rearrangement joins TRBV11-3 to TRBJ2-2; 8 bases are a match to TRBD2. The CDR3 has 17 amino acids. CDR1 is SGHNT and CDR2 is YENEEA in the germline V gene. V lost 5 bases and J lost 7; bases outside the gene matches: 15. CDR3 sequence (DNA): TGTGCCAGCAGCCTGGCTGGAAGCGGGAGAGGGGTCGGGGAGCTGTTTTTT. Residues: CASSLAGSGRGVGELFF. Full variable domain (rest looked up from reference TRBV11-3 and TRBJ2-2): EAGVVQSPRYKIIEKKQPVAFWCNPISGHNTLYWYLQNLGQGPELLIRYENEEAVDDSQLPKDRFSAERLKGVDSTLKIQPAELGDSAVYLCASSLAGSGRGVGELFFGEGSRLTVL.

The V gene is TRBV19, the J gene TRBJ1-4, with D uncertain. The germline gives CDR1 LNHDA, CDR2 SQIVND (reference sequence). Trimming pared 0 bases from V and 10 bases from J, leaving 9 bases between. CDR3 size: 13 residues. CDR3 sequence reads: CASSIDLLGKLFF. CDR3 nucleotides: TGTGCCAGTAGTATAGATCTTCTCGGAAAACTGTTTTTT.

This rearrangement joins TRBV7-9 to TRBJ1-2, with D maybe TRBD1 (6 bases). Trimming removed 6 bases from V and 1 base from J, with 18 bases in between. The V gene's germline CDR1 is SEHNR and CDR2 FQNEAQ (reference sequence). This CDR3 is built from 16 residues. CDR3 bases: TGTGCCAGCAGGCCCCCGACAGGAGACGTTAACTATGGCTACACCTTC. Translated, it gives CASRPPTGDVNYGYTF.

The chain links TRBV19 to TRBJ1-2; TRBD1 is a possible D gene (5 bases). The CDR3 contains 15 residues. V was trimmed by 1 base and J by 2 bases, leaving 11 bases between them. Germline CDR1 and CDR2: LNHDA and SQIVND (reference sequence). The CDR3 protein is CASSIGRGANYGYTF. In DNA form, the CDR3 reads TGTGCCAGTAGTATAGGAAGGGGCGCGAACTATGGCTACACCTTC.

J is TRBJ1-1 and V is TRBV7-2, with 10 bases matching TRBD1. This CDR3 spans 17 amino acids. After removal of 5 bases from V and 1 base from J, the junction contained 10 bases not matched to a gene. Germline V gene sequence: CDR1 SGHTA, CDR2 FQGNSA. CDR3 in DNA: TGTGCCAGCAGCGGGGGGGACAGGGGTTTCGGGAACACTGAAGCTTTCTTT. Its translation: CASSGGDRGFGNTEAFF.

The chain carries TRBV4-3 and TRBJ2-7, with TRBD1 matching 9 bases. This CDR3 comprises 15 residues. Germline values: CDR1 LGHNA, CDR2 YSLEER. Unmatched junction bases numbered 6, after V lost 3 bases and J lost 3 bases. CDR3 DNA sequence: TGCGCCAGCAGCCAGGGGACAGGGATCTTCTACGAGCAGTACTTC. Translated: CASSQGTGIFYEQYF.

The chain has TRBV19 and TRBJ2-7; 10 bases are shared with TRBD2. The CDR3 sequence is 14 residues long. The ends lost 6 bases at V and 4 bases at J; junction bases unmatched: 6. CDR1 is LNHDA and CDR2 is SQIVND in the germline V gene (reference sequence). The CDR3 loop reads CASRRAGGNYEQYF. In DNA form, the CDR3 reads TGTGCCAGTAGAAGAGCGGGGGGGAATTACGAGCAGTACTTC. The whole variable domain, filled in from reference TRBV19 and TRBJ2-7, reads DGGITQSPKYLFRKEGQNVTLSCEQNLNHDAMYWYRQDPGQGLRLIYYSQIVNDFQKGDIAEGYSVSREKKESFPLTVTSAQKNPTAFYLCASRRAGGNYEQYFGPGTRLTVT.

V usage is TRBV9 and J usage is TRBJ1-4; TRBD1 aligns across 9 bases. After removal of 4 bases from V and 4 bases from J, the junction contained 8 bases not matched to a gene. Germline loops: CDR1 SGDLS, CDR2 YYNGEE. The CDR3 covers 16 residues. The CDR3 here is CASSTTLGQGNEKLFF. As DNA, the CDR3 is TGTGCCAGCAGCACCACACTGGGACAGGGTAATGAAAAACTGTTTTTT.

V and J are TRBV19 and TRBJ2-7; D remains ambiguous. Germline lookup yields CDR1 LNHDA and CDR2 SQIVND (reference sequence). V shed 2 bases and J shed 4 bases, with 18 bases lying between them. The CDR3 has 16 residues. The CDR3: CASSIKMLGSQYEQYF. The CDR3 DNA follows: TGTGCCAGTAGTATAAAGATGTTGGGCAGCCAGTACGAGCAGTACTTC.

The CDR3 DNA sequence: TGTGCCAGTAGTAGGGAGGGGGACAATGAGCAGTTCTTC. Translation gives CASSREGDNEQFF. This chain connects TRBV19 to TRBJ2-1; D is possibly TRBD2 (7 bases). Germline CDR1 is LNHDA and CDR2 is SQIVND (reference sequence). The CDR3 runs to 13 residues. Trimming shortened V by 4 bases and J by 5 bases, and 9 bases separated the two germline ends. The whole variable domain, remainder taken from reference TRBV19 and TRBJ2-1, is DGGITQSPKYLFRKEGQNVTLSCEQNLNHDAMYWYRQDPGQGLRLIYYSQIVNDFQKGDIAEGYSVSREKKESFPLTVTSAQKNPTAFYLCASSREGDNEQFFGPGTRLTVL.

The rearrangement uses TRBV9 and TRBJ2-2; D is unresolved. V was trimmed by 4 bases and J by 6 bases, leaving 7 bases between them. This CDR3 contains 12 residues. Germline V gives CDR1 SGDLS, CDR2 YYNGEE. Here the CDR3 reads CASSPVAGELFF. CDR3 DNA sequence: TGTGCCAGCAGCCCGGTTGCCGGGGAGCTGTTTTTT. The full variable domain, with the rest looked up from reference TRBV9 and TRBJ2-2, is DSGVTQTPKHLITATGQRVTLRCSPRSGDLSVYWYQQSLDQGLQFLIQYYNGEERAKGNILERFSAQQFPDLHSELNLSSLELGDSALYFCASSPVAGELFFGEGSRLTVL.

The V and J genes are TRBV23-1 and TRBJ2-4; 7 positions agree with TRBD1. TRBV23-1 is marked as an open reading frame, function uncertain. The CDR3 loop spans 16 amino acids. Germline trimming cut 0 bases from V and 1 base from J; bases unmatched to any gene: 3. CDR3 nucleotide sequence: TGCGCCAGCAGTCAATCGCAGGGGGTCGCCAAAAACATTCAGTACTTC. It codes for CASSQSQGVAKNIQYF.